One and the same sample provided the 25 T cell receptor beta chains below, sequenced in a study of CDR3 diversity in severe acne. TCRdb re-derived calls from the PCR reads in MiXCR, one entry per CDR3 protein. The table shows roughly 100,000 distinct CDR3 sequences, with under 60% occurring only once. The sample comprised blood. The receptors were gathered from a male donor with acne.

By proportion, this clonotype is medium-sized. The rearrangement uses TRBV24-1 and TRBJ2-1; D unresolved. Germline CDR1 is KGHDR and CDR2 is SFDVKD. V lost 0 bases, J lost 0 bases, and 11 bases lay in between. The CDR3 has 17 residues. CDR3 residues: CATSDLDGADSYNEQFF. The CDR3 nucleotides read TGTGCCACCAGTGATTTGGATGGTGCGGACTCCTACAATGAGCAGTTCTTC.

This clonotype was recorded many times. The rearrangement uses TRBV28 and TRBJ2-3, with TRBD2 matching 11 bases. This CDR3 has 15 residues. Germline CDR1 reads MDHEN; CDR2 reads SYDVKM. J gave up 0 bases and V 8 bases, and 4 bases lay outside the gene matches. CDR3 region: CASGTSGSSTDTQYF. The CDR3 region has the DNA TGTGCCAGCGGGACTAGCGGATCTAGCACAGATACGCAGTATTTT. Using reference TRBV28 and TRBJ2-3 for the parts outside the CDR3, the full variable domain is DVKVTQSSRYLVKRTGEKVFLECVQDMDHENMFWYRQDPGLGLRLIYFSYDVKMKEKGDIPEGYSVSREKKERFSLILESASTNQTSMYLCASGTSGSSTDTQYFGPGTRLTVL.

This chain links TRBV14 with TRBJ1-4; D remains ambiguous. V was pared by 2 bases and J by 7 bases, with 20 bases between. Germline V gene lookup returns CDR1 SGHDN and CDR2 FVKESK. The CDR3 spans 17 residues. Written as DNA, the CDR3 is TGTGCCAGCAGCCAAACCCCAAGGTTTATAGCCGTTGAAAAACTGTTTTTT. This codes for CASSQTPRFIAVEKLFF.

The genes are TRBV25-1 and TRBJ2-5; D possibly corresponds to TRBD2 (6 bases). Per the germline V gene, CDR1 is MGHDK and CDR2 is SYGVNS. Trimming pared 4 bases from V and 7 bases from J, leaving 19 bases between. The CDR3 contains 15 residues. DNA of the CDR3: TGTGCCAGCAGTGCGTGGGACTCGCATCAGTCGACCCAGTACTTC. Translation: CASSAWDSHQSTQYF.

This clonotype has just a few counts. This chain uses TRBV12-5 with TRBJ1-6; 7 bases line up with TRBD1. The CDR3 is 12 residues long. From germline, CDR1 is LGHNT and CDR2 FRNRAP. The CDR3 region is CATSGGGGTLHF. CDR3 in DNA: TGTGCCACCTCGGGGGGAGGGGGCACCCTCCACTTT.

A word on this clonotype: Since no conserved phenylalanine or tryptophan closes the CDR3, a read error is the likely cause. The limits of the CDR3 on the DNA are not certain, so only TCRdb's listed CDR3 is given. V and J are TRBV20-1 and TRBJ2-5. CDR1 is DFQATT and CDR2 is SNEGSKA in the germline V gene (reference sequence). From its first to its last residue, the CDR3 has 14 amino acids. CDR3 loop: CSALYGVGGYTFGS.

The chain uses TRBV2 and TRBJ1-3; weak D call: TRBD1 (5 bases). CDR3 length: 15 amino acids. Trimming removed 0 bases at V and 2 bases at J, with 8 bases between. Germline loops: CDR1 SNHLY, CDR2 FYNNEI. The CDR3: CASSEASRAGNTIYF. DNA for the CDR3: TGTGCCAGCAGTGAAGCTTCCAGGGCTGGAAACACCATATATTTT.

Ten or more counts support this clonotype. Here the CDR3 DNA reads TGTGCCAGCAGCTTAAACTCCAATAGCAATCAGCCCCAGCATTTT. Amino acid sequence: CASSLNSNSNQPQHF. This rearrangement joins TRBV11-1 to TRBJ1-5; D is unresolved. V was trimmed by 2 bases and J by 0 bases, leaving 8 bases between them. The CDR3 extends over 15 amino acids. Per the germline V gene, CDR1 is SGHAT and CDR2 is FQDESV (reference sequence).

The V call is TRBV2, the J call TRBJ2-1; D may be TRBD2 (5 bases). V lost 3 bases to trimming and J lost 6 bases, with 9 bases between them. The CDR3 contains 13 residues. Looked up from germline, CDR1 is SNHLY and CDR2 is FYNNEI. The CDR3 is CASSDDYGNEQFF. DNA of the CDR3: TGTGCCAGCAGTGACGACTATGGCAATGAGCAGTTCTTC.

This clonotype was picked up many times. This CDR3 reads CATSRDPGTVNPSVWVEQFF. Here the CDR3 DNA reads TGTGCCACCAGCAGAGACCCCGGGACAGTAAACCCTTCTGTGTGGGTTGAGCAGTTCTTC. V is TRBV15 and J is TRBJ2-1, with 7 bases that match TRBD1. The CDR3 is 20 amino acids. The V and J ends lost 0 bases and 9 bases, in that order; junction bases with no gene match: 23. The germline CDR1 and CDR2 sequences are LNHNV and YYDKDF (reference sequence).

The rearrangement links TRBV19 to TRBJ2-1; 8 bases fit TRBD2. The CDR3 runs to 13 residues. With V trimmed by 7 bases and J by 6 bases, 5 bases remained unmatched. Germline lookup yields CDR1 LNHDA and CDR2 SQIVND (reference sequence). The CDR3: CASNSGSLNEQFF. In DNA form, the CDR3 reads TGTGCCAGTAACAGCGGGAGCCTCAATGAGCAGTTCTTC.

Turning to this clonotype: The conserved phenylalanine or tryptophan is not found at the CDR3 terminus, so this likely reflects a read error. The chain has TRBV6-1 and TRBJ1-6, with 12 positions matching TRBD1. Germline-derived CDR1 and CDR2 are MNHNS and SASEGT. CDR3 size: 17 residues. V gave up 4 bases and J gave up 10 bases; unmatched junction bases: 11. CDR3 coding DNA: TGTGCCAGCAGTGGGGGACAGGGGGCGCCACAGTGGTCACCCCTCCACCTT. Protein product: CASSGGQGAPQWSPLHL.

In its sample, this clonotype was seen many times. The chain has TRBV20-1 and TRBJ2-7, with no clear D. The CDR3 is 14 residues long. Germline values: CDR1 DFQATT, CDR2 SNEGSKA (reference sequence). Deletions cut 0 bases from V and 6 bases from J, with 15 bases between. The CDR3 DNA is TGCAGTGCTAGAGATTTAGGATCGAGTGCCGAGCAGTACTTC. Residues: CSARDLGSSAEQYF.

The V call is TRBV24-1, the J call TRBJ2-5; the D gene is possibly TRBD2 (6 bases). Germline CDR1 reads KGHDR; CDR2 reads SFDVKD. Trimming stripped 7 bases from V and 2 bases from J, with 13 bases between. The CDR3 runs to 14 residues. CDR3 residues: CATRSAGRQETQYF. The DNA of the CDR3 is TGTGCCACCAGGTCGGCGGGAAGGCAAGAGACCCAGTACTTC.

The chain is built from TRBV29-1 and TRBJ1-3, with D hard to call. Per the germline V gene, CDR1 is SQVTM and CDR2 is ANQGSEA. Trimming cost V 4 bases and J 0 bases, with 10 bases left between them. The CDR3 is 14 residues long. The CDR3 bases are TGCAGCGTTGGCGGAGGGAACTCTGGAAACACCATATATTTT. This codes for CSVGGGNSGNTIYF.

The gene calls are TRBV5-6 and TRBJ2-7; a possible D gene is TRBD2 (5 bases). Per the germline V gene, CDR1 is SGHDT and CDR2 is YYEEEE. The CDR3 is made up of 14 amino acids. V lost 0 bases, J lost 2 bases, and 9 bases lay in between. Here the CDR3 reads CASSLGAVTYEQYF. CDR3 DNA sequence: TGTGCCAGCAGCTTGGGAGCGGTCACCTACGAGCAGTACTTC.

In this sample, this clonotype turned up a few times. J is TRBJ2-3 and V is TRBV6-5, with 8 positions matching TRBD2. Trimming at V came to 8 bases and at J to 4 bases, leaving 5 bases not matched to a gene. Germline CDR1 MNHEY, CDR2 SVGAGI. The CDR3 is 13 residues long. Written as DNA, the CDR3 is TGTGCCAGCTCGGGGGGGTTGGCAGATACGCAGTATTTT. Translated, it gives CASSGGLADTQYF.

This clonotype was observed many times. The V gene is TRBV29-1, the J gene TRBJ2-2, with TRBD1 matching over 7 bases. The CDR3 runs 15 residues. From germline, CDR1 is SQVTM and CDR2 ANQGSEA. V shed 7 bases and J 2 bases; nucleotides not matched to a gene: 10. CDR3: CSAINRGANTGELFF. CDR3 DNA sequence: TGCAGCGCCATCAACAGGGGCGCCAACACCGGGGAGCTGTTTTTT.

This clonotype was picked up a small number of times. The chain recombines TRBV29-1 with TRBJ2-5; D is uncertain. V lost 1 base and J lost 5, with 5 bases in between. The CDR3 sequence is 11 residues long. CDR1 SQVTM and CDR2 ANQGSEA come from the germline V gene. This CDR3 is CSVEGAETQYF. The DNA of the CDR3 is TGCAGCGTTGAAGGGGCCGAGACCCAGTACTTC.

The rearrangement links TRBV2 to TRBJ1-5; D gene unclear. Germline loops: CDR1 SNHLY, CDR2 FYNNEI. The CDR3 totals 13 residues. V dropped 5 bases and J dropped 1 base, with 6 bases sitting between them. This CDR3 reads CASSYPSNQPQHF. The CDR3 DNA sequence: TGTGCCAGCAGTTACCCCAGCAATCAGCCCCAGCATTTT. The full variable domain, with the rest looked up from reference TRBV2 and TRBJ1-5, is EPEVTQTPSHQVTQMGQEVILRCVPISNHLYFYWYRQILGQKVEFLVSFYNNEISEKSEIFDDQFSVERPDGSNFTLKIRSTKLEDSAMYFCASSYPSNQPQHFGDGTRLSIL.

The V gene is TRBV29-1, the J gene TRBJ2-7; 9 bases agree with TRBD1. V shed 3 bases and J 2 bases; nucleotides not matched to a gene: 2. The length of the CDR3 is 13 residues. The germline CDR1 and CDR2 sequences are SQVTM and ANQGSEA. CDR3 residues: CSVEGTGTYEQYF. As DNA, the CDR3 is TGCAGCGTTGAGGGGACAGGGACCTACGAGCAGTACTTC.

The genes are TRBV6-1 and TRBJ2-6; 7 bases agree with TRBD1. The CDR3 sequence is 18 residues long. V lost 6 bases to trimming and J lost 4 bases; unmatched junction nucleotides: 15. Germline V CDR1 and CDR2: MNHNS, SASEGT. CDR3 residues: CASRPNGQVLRGANVLTF. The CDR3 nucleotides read TGTGCCAGCAGACCAAACGGACAGGTTCTGAGAGGGGCCAACGTCCTGACTTTC.

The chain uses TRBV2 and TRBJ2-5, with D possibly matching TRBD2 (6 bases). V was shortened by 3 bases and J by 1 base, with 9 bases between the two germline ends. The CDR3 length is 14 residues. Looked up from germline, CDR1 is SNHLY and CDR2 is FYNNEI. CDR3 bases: TGTGCCAGCAGTGACGGGAGCAGCCAAGAGACCCAGTACTTC. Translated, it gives CASSDGSSQETQYF.

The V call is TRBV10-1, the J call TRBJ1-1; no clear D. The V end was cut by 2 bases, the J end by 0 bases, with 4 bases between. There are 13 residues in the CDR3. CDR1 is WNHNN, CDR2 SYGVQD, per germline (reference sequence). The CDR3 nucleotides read TGCGCCAGCAGTGAGACGGTGAACACTGAAGCTTTCTTT. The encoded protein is CASSETVNTEAFF.

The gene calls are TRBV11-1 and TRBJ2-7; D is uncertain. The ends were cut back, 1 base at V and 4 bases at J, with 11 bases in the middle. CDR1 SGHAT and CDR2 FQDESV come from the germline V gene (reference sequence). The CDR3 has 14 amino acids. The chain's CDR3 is CASSLEGRGYEQYF. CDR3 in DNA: TGTGCCAGCAGCTTAGAAGGCAGAGGATACGAGCAGTACTTC.